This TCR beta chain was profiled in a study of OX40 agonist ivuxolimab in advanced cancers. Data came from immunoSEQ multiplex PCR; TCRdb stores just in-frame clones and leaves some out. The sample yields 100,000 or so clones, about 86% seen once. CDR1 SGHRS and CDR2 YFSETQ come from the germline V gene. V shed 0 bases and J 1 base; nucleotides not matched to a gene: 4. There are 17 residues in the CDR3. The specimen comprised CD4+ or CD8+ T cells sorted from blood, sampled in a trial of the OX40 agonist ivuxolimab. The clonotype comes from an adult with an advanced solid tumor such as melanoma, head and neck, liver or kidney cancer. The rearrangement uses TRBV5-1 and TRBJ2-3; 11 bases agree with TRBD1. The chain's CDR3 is CASSLGTGGAGTDTQYF. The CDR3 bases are TGCGCCAGCAGCTTGGGGACAGGGGGCGCGGGCACAGATACGCAGTATTTT.